A single sample is the source of the 11 T cell receptor beta chains below, sequenced in a study of shared clonotypes between healthy human individuals. Profiled with immunoSEQ multiplex PCR; TCRdb holds only in-frame clones, not every one. The sample has 2 million to 3 million clones, approximately 94% seen once; the top ten hold about 0.34%. Input material: naive CD4+ T cells from PBMCs. Indicated subset: CD45RA+ positively selected. Receptors were obtained from a man younger than 35 in good health. Some clones in this sample may be carry-over from other donors' samples.

This clone appeared a single time. This chain uses TRBV11-2 with TRBJ2-1; D may be TRBD2 (5 bases). Trimming took 1 base from V and 8 from J, leaving 12 bases between them. The CDR3 runs 14 residues. CDR1 and CDR2 from the germline V gene are SGHAT and FQNNGV. CDR3 sequence reads: CASSLALGSDEQFF. CDR3 DNA sequence: TGTGCCAGCAGCTTAGCACTAGGTAGCGATGAGCAGTTCTTC.

The genes are TRBV28 and TRBJ1-2; a possible D gene is TRBD1 (5 bases). The CDR3 covers 15 residues. Germline values: CDR1 MDHEN, CDR2 SYDVKM. The germline V and J ends were trimmed by 4 bases and 4 bases, with 16 bases remaining between them. The CDR3 coding sequence is TGTGCCAGCAGTTCTCCCTCGGGGGGGTTCTATGGCTACACCTTC. Translation: CASSSPSGGFYGYTF.

The chain employs TRBV4-2 and TRBJ2-5; D is tentatively TRBD1 or TRBD2 (7 bases each). The CDR3 runs 16 residues. V gave up 1 base and J gave up 2 bases, with 14 bases separating them. CDR1 LGHNA and CDR2 YNFKEQ come from the germline V gene. CDR3 sequence reads: CASSQAPRGGQETQYF. In DNA, the CDR3 is TGTGCCAGCAGCCAAGCTCCCAGGGGGGGGCAAGAGACCCAGTACTTC.

Concerning this clone itself: This same CDR3 is encoded by further DNA sequences in the sample. The CDR3 coding sequence is TGTGCCAGCAGTGAAGTTGGTGGTAACTATGGCTACACCTTC. Translated, it gives CASSEVGGNYGYTF. The chain is built from TRBV2 and TRBJ1-2, with unresolved D. The CDR3 is 14 residues long. The V and J ends lost 1 base and 1 base respectively, with 7 bases between them. CDR1 is SNHLY and CDR2 is FYNNEI in the germline V gene.

The chain joins TRBV6-5 to TRBJ2-1; possibly TRBD2 for D (7 bases). V lost 7 bases, J lost 3 bases, and 13 bases lay in between. Per germline, CDR1 MNHEY and CDR2 SVGAGI. The CDR3 covers 14 residues. The CDR3 loop is CASNQGGGYNEQFF. CDR3 nucleotides: TGTGCCAGCAATCAGGGAGGGGGCTACAATGAGCAGTTCTTC.

This chain joins TRBV5-4 and TRBJ1-2; D is possibly TRBD1 (5 bases). Trimming cost V 4 bases and J 7 bases, with 20 bases left between them. CDR1 SGHNT and CDR2 YYREEE come from the germline V gene (reference sequence). The CDR3 extends over 15 amino acids. The CDR3 spells CASSAGLSGRFGYTF. CDR3 nucleotides: TGTGCCAGCAGCGCGGGACTCTCAGGACGGTTTGGCTACACCTTC. The complete variable domain, with remaining parts taken from reference TRBV5-4 and TRBJ1-2, reads ETGVTQSPTHLIKTRGQQVTLRCSSQSGHNTVSWYQQALGQGPQFIFQYYREEENGRGNFPPRFSGLQFPNYSSELNVNALELDDSALYLCASSAGLSGRFGYTFGSGTRLTVV.

The chain links TRBV5-1 to TRBJ2-5; D is ambiguous. V was pared by 1 base and J by 2 bases, with 12 bases between. Germline values: CDR1 SGHRS, CDR2 YFSETQ. This CDR3 spans 15 amino acids. The CDR3 spells CASSLTLLAQETQYF. CDR3 bases: TGCGCCAGCAGCTTGACTCTCTTAGCACAAGAGACCCAGTACTTC.

The chain couples TRBV9 to TRBJ2-5, with TRBD1 identical over 10 bases. Germline trimming cut 0 bases from V and 5 bases from J; bases unmatched to any gene: 10. The CDR3 length is 17 residues. The germline CDR1 and CDR2 sequences are SGDLS and YYNGEE. For the CDR3, the DNA is TGTGCCAGCAGCGTAGCTACGTGGACAGGGGGGATGGAGACCCAGTACTTC. Residues: CASSVATWTGGMETQYF. Full variable domain (missing parts from reference TRBV9 and TRBJ2-5): DSGVTQTPKHLITATGQRVTLRCSPRSGDLSVYWYQQSLDQGLQFLIQYYNGEERAKGNILERFSAQQFPDLHSELNLSSLELGDSALYFCASSVATWTGGMETQYFGPGTRLLVL.

V is TRBV29-1 and J is TRBJ2-3; TRBD1 aligns across 8 bases. The J segment lost 2 bases and the V segment lost 6 bases, leaving 7 bases of the junction unmatched. The CDR3 has 14 residues. Germline V CDR1 and CDR2: SQVTM, ANQGSEA. The DNA of the CDR3 is TGCAGCGTGAGGGACAGGCCAATCACAGATACGCAGTATTTT. This sequence encodes CSVRDRPITDTQYF.

V gene TRBV5-1 combines with J gene TRBJ2-1, with D hard to call. Germline V lookup: CDR1 SGHRS, CDR2 YFSETQ. V lost 0 bases and J lost 5, with 6 bases in between. This CDR3 region has 13 residues. CDR3 protein: CASSLGIHNEQFF. The CDR3 DNA is TGCGCCAGCAGCTTGGGGATTCACAATGAGCAGTTCTTC.

The rearrangement links TRBV2 to TRBJ1-3; D possibly corresponds to TRBD1 (6 bases). There are 15 residues in the CDR3. The V gene's germline CDR1 is SNHLY and CDR2 FYNNEI. Trimming shortened V by 4 bases and J by 0 bases, and 10 bases separated the two germline ends. CDR3 nucleotides: TGTGCCAGCAGTGGGGGGGCGCTCTCTGGAAACACCATATATTTT. It is translated as CASSGGALSGNTIYF.